Following are 11 T cell receptor beta chains from one sample sequenced in a study of T-cell reconstitution after alpha-beta-depleted transplantation in children. The library targeted TCRbeta and was prepared with unique molecular identifiers. TCRdb used MiXCR to reprocess the PCR reads, holding one entry per CDR3 protein. The table shows fewer than 95,000 distinct CDR3 sequences, with more than 10% occurring only once. This material consisted of PBMCs from the stem cell graft donor, taken from the stem cell graft. Source of these receptors: a human donor who donated a stem cell graft to a child with inherited bone marrow failure.

This clonotype was counted at least ten times. The CDR3 sequence: CASSVGLAISTDTQYF. CDR3 coding DNA: TGTGCCAGCAGCGTGGGACTAGCCATAAGCACAGATACGCAGTATTTT. The chain employs TRBV9 and TRBJ2-3, with 9 bases lining up with TRBD2. Per the germline V gene, CDR1 is SGDLS and CDR2 is YYNGEE. CDR3 length: 16 amino acids. The ends lost 2 bases at V and 0 bases at J; junction bases unmatched: 4.

The chain joins TRBV4-3 to TRBJ1-6; D is uncertain. Germline-derived CDR1 and CDR2 are LGHNA and YSLEER. The CDR3 totals 17 residues. Trimming left V 0 bases short and J 1 base short, with 10 bases between. DNA of the CDR3: TGCGCCAGCAGCCAAGACTTGGTAGCGTCCTATAATTCACCCCTCCACTTT. Amino acid sequence: CASSQDLVASYNSPLHF.

This clonotype was recorded at least ten times. This sequence joins TRBV7-9 and TRBJ1-1, with D perhaps TRBD1 (6 bases). CDR3 size: 15 residues. Germline lookup yields CDR1 SEHNR and CDR2 FQNEAQ (reference sequence). Between the trimmed V and J ends, which lost 5 bases and 6 bases, there was a span of 19 bases. The CDR3 coding sequence is TGTGCCAGCAGCCAGACAGGTTATGGATACTCTGAAGCTTTCTTT. Protein product: CASSQTGYGYSEAFF. The whole variable domain, remainder taken from reference TRBV7-9 and TRBJ1-1, is DTGVSQNPRHKITKRGQNVTFRCDPISEHNRLYWYRQTLGQGPEFLTYFQNEAQLEKSRLLSDRFSAERPKGSFSTLEIQRTEQGDSAMYLCASSQTGYGYSEAFFGQGTRLTVV.

This clonotype was seen many times. The chain carries TRBV7-8 and TRBJ2-5; possibly TRBD2 for D (6 bases). Looked up from germline, CDR1 is SGHVS and CDR2 is FQNEAQ. Trimming took off 1 base at V and 2 bases at J, with 11 bases between the two ends. CDR3 length equals 15 residues. CDR3 sequence (DNA): TGTGCCAGCAGCTTAGTAGCGGATCTACAAGAGACCCAGTACTTC. It translates to CASSLVADLQETQYF.

The sample holds many counts of this clonotype. The chain recombines TRBV29-1 with TRBJ1-1; 8 bases are a match to TRBD1. V lost 7 bases and J lost 1; bases outside the gene matches: 5. CDR3 length equals 13 residues. Germline V gives CDR1 SQVTM, CDR2 ANQGSEA. The CDR3 nucleotides are TGCAGCGCCCAGGGACAGGCGAACACTGAAGCTTTCTTT. Encoded protein: CSAQGQANTEAFF.

This clonotype was counted ten times or more. The chain employs TRBV7-9 and TRBJ2-6; D is undetermined. V dropped 2 bases and J dropped 0 bases, with 5 bases sitting between them. The length of the CDR3 is 15 residues. Germline V gives CDR1 SEHNR, CDR2 FQNEAQ (reference sequence). CDR3 in amino acids: CASSLKGSGANVLTF. The CDR3 nucleotides are TGTGCCAGCAGCTTAAAGGGCTCTGGGGCCAACGTCCTGACTTTC.

This clonotype was picked up many times. The chain has TRBV6-5 and TRBJ1-1; D may be TRBD1 (6 bases). The CDR3 loop spans 19 amino acids. Germline lookup yields CDR1 MNHEY and CDR2 SVGAGI. V shed 2 bases and J shed 0 bases, with 22 bases lying between them. The CDR3 reads CASSYGGGGASPLNTEAFF. CDR3 DNA sequence: TGTGCCAGCAGTTACGGAGGGGGGGGGGCGAGCCCCTTGAACACTGAAGCTTTCTTT.

This clonotype was picked up many times. V gene TRBV6-1 combines with J gene TRBJ2-7, with 10 bases fitting TRBD2. J was trimmed by 4 bases and V by 7 bases; bases with no gene match: 7. This CDR3 contains 14 residues. Germline V gives CDR1 MNHNS, CDR2 SASEGT. The CDR3 loop is CASNQAGGPYEQYF. In nucleotides, the CDR3 is TGTGCCAGCAATCAAGCGGGGGGGCCTTACGAGCAGTACTTC.

This clonotype has a count of ten or more. The chain joins TRBV7-9 to TRBJ2-7, with D possibly matching TRBD2 (7 bases). There are 14 residues in the CDR3. Germline V gives CDR1 SEHNR, CDR2 FQNEAQ (reference sequence). V lost 4 bases and J lost 4, with 14 bases in between. CDR3 sequence (DNA): TGTGCCAGCAGCTGGGGGGGCACACCGTACGAGCAGTACTTC. Translated, it gives CASSWGGTPYEQYF. The complete variable domain, with remaining parts taken from reference TRBV7-9 and TRBJ2-7, reads DTGVSQNPRHKITKRGQNVTFRCDPISEHNRLYWYRQTLGQGPEFLTYFQNEAQLEKSRLLSDRFSAERPKGSFSTLEIQRTEQGDSAMYLCASSWGGTPYEQYFGPGTRLTVT.

This clonotype was detected many times. Because the CDR3's place on the DNA is in doubt, the DNA is left out and the CDR3 is given as listed by TCRdb. The chain has TRBV27 and TRBJ2-3; the DNA was not used to check the table's D call, TRBD1. The CDR3 is 16 amino acids in total, end residues counted. Looked up from germline, CDR1 is MNHEY and CDR2 is SMNVEV (reference sequence). The CDR3 sequence: CASSFSAPGVGDTQYF.

This chain links TRBV5-6 with TRBJ2-7; 7 bases line up with TRBD1. Trimming cost V 0 bases and J 6 bases; bases outside gene matches: 9. The CDR3 runs to 15 residues. Germline assignment: CDR1 SGHDT and CDR2 YYEEEE. CDR3 sequence (DNA): TGTGCCAGCAGCTTGGCGGGACAGTCCGGGCGCGAGCAGTACTTC. Its translation is CASSLAGQSGREQYF.